Listed below are T cell receptor beta chains from one sample, sequenced in a study of OX40 agonist ivuxolimab in advanced cancers. The assay was immunoSEQ multiplex PCR, and TCRdb's table has in-frame clones only and misses some. The table shows fewer than 50,000 clones, with around three quarters occurring only once. This specimen consisted of CD4+ or CD8+ T cells sorted from blood, obtained in a trial of the OX40 agonist ivuxolimab. The receptors stem from an adult with an advanced solid tumor such as melanoma, head and neck, liver or kidney cancer. Both conserved end residues are part of each CDR3. D genes are given only for firm matches. Size values are once, few and many counts, or a class for expanded clones, and some rows have none.

length: 13
size: -
D: -
V: TRBV27
J: TRBJ2-7
DNA: TGTGCCAGCAGTTCACCTAAGAGGCACGAGCAGTACTTC
CDR3: CASSSPKRHEQYF

length: 15
size: -
D: -
V: TRBV10-3
J: TRBJ2-4
DNA: TGTGCCATCAGTGAGGAGACCCCTAAGGTGAACATTCAGTACTTC
CDR3: CAISEETPKVNIQYF

length: 15
size: -
D: TRBD1
V: TRBV6-6
J: TRBJ1-2
DNA: TGTGCCAGCAGTACAACAGGGGGTGGTGGCTATGGCTACACCTTC
CDR3: CASSTTGGGGYGYTF

length: 14
size: -
D: -
V: TRBV5-4
J: TRBJ1-1
DNA: TGTGCCAGCAGCTTGGAAACGGAGAACACTGAAGCTTTCTTT
CDR3: CASSLETENTEAFF

length: 17
size: -
D: TRBD2
V: TRBV28
J: TRBJ2-2
DNA: TGTGCCAGCAGTTCCATCCGGCTAGCGGGAGTCCCCGGGGAGCTGTTTTTT
CDR3: CASSSIRLAGVPGELFF

length: 16
size: -
D: TRBD2
V: TRBV19
J: TRBJ2-1
DNA: TGTGCCAGTAGGGGGGCTAGCGGGAGTACGGGCGTTGAGCAGTTCTTC
CDR3: CASRGASGSTGVEQFF

length: 12
size: -
D: -
V: TRBV30
J: TRBJ1-1
DNA: TGTGCCTGGAGTAAGGGGTTGGCTGAAGCTTTCTTT
CDR3: CAWSKGLAEAFF

length: 14
size: -
D: TRBD2
V: TRBV30
J: TRBJ2-5
DNA: TGTGCCTTTAATAGCGGGGGACTCCAAGAGACCCAGTACTTC
CDR3: CAFNSGGLQETQYF

length: 13
size: -
D: -
V: TRBV7-2
J: TRBJ2-1
DNA: TGTGCCAGCAGCCGGGGGGCCATTAATGAGCAGTTCTTC
CDR3: CASSRGAINEQFF

length: 11
size: -
D: -
V: TRBV7-2
J: TRBJ1-1
DNA: TGTGCCAGCAGCCCGTCCCTTCAAGCTTTCTTT
CDR3: CASSPSLQAFF

length: 12
size: -
D: -
V: TRBV5-1
J: TRBJ1-1
DNA: TGCGCCAGCGGGACCGGGTACACTGAAGCTTTCTTT
CDR3: CASGTGYTEAFF

length: 10
size: -
D: -
V: TRBV30
J: TRBJ1-4
DNA: TGTGCCTGGAGCGGAGAAAAACTGTTTTTT
CDR3: CAWSGEKLFF

length: 11
size: -
D: -
V: TRBV20-1
J: TRBJ2-7
DNA: TGCAGTGCTAGTCGGGACTCCGAGCAGTACTTC
CDR3: CSASRDSEQYF

length: 13
size: -
D: -
V: TRBV7-9
J: TRBJ2-1
DNA: TGTGCCATCCTTTTAGGCAGGGTGAATGAGCAGTTCTTC
CDR3: CAILLGRVNEQFF

length: 12
size: -
D: -
V: TRBV30
J: TRBJ1-2
DNA: TGTGCCTGGGCCCGGGCCCCCTATGGCTACACCTTC
CDR3: CAWARAPYGYTF

length: 12
size: -
D: -
V: TRBV25-1
J: TRBJ1-1
DNA: TGTGCCAGCAGTGTCAGGGGCATTGAAGCTTTCTTT
CDR3: CASSVRGIEAFF

length: 17
size: -
D: TRBD2
V: TRBV4-2
J: TRBJ2-7
DNA: TGTGCCAGCAGCCAAGATTTAGCGGGAGATAGAACCTACGAGCAGTACTTC
CDR3: CASSQDLAGDRTYEQYF

length: 15
size: -
D: TRBD1
V: TRBV5-4
J: TRBJ2-2
DNA: TGTGCCAGCAGCTCAAGGACAGGGTTCGCCGGGGAGCTGTTTTTT
CDR3: CASSSRTGFAGELFF

length: 14
size: -
D: TRBD1
V: TRBV6-4
J: TRBJ1-2
DNA: TGTGCCAGCAGCCGAGGACAGGGAGACTATGGCTACACCTTC
CDR3: CASSRGQGDYGYTF

length: 15
size: once
D: -
V: TRBV11-2
J: TRBJ2-5
DNA: TGTGCCAGCAGCTTAAGTCGTGGGGGGCAAGAGACCCAGTACTTC
CDR3: CASSLSRGGQETQYF

length: 15
size: -
D: -
V: TRBV10-3
J: TRBJ2-1
DNA: TGTGCCATCAGTGAGTCAGGGGTTCGCGGCAATGAGCAGTTCTTC
CDR3: CAISESGVRGNEQFF

length: 15
size: -
D: TRBD2
V: TRBV30
J: TRBJ2-1
DNA: TGTGCCTGGAGTGTACTGGCGGGAGGTTACAATGAGCAGTTCTTC
CDR3: CAWSVLAGGYNEQFF

length: 14
size: -
D: TRBD2
V: TRBV5-4
J: TRBJ2-5
DNA: TGTGCCAGCGAATTCCTCGGGAGGGCCGAGACCCAGTACTTC
CDR3: CASEFLGRAETQYF

length: 13
size: -
D: TRBD1
V: TRBV5-1
J: TRBJ1-1
DNA: TGCGCCAGCAGATCAGGGGGCGTTGGTGAAGCTTTCTTT
CDR3: CASRSGGVGEAFF

length: 13
size: once
D: -
V: TRBV30
J: TRBJ1-5
DNA: TGTGCCGGGAGCCTAGACAGCAATCAGCCCCAGCATTTT
CDR3: CAGSLDSNQPQHF

length: 13
size: once
D: -
V: TRBV5-1
J: TRBJ2-7
DNA: TGCGCCAGCAGCTTGGAAACGGGCTACGAGCAGTACTTC
CDR3: CASSLETGYEQYF

length: 13
size: -
D: -
V: TRBV6-5
J: TRBJ2-2
DNA: TGTGCCAGCAGTTACCCCTCCCCCGGGGAGCTGTTTTTT
CDR3: CASSYPSPGELFF

length: 13
size: -
D: -
V: TRBV6-6
J: TRBJ1-1
DNA: TGTGCCAGCAGTAACCTAAGGGAAACTGAAGCTTTCTTT
CDR3: CASSNLRETEAFF

length: 16
size: -
D: TRBD1
V: TRBV5-1
J: TRBJ1-1
DNA: TGCGCCAGCAGCTCCTGGGACAGGGACCTGAACACTGAAGCTTTCTTT
CDR3: CASSSWDRDLNTEAFF

length: 15
size: -
D: TRBD1
V: TRBV5-1
J: TRBJ2-1
DNA: TGCGCCAGCAGCTTGGGACAGGGTCTCTACAATGAGCAGTTCTTC
CDR3: CASSLGQGLYNEQFF

length: 14
size: -
D: -
V: TRBV27
J: TRBJ2-2
DNA: TGTGCCAGCAGTTTATCGAGATTCTCCGGGGAGCTGTTTTTT
CDR3: CASSLSRFSGELFF

length: 20
size: -
D: -
V: TRBV12-5
J: TRBJ2-1
DNA: TGTGCTAGTGGTTTGGTATCAACCGGCGGGATGTTTAGCTCCTACAATGAGCAGTTCTTC
CDR3: CASGLVSTGGMFSSYNEQFF

length: 13
size: once
D: -
V: TRBV7-9
J: TRBJ2-7
DNA: TGTGCCAGCAGCTTAGCGGAAACCTACGAGCAGTACTTC
CDR3: CASSLAETYEQYF

length: 16
size: -
D: -
V: TRBV6-5
J: TRBJ1-6
DNA: TGTGCCAGCAGTTACTCGGGGGACTCGAGTAATTCACCCCTCCACTTT
CDR3: CASSYSGDSSNSPLHF

length: 15
size: -
D: TRBD1
V: TRBV7-8
J: TRBJ1-4
DNA: TGTGCCAGCAGCTTAGAGACAGGGGGCTTCCAAAAACTGTTTTTT
CDR3: CASSLETGGFQKLFF

length: 14
size: -
D: TRBD1
V: TRBV9
J: TRBJ2-5
DNA: TGTGCCAGCAGCGTAGTAGGGGGCGCGGAGACCCAGTACTTC
CDR3: CASSVVGGAETQYF